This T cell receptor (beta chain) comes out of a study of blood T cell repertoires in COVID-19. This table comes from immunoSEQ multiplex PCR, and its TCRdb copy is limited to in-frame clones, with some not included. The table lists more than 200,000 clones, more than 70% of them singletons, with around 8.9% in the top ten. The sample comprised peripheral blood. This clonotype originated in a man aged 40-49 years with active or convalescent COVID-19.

This CDR3 reads CSASGQGIHSPLHF. DNA for the CDR3: TGCAGTGCTAGTGGGCAGGGCATTCATTCACCCCTCCACTTT. The chain links TRBV20-1 to TRBJ1-6; maybe TRBD1 (5 bases). The germline CDR1 and CDR2 sequences are DFQATT and SNEGSKA (reference sequence). The CDR3 has 14 residues. V lost 3 bases and J 8 bases, leaving 14 bases between the germline ends.